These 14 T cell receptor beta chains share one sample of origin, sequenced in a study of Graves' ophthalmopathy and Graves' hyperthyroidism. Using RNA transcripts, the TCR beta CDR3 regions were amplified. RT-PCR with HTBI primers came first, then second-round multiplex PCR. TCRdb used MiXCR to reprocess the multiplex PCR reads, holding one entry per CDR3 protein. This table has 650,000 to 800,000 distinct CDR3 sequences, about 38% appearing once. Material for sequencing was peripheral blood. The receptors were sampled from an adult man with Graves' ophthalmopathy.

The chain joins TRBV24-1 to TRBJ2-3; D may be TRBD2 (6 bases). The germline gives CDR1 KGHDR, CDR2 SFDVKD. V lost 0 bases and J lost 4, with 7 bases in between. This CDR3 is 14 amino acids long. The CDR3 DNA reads TGTGCCACCAGTGATTTGGGAGGGTCAGATACGCAGTATTTT. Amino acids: CATSDLGGSDTQYF.

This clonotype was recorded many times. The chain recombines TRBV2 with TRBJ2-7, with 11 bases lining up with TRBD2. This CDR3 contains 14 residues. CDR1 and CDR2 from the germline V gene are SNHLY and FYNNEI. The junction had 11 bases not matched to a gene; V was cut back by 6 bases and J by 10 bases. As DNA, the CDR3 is TGTGCCAGCAGGTCGAATATAGCGGGAGGGCCACAGTACTTC. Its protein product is CASRSNIAGGPQYF.

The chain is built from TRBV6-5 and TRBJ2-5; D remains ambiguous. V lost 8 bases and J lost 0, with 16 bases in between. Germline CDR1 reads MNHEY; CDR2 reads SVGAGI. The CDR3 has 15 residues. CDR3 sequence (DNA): TGTGCCAGCTGTCCGGGCCCCGACAACCAAGAGACCCAGTACTTC. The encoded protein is CASCPGPDNQETQYF.

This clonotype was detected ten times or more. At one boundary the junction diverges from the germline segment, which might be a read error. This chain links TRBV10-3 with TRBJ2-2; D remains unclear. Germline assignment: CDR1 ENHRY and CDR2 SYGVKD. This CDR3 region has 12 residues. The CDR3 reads CASSYWHGELFF. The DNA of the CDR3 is TGTGCCAGCAGTTACTGGCACGGGGAGCTGTTTTTT.

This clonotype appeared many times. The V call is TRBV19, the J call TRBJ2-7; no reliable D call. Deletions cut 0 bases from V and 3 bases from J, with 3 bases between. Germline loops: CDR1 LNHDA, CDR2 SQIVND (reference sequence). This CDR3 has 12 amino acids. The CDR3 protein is CASSIDGYEQYF. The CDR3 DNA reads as TGTGCCAGTAGTATAGATGGCTACGAGCAGTACTTC.

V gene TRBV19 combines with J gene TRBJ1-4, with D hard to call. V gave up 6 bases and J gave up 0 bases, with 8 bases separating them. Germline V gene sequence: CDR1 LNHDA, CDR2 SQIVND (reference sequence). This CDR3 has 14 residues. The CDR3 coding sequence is TGTGCCAGTAGCTGGGGAGCAACTAATGAAAAACTGTTTTTT. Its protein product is CASSWGATNEKLFF.

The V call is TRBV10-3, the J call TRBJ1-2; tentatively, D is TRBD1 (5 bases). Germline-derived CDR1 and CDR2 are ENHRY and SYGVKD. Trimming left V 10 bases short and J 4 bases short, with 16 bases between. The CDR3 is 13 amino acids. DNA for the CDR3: TGTGCCAGCAGCGTTGGGACTTCCTATGGCTACACCTTC. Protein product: CASSVGTSYGYTF.

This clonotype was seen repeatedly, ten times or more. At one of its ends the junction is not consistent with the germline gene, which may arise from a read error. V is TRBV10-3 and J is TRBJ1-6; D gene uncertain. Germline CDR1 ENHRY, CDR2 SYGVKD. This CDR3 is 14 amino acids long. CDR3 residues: CASSYASEAPPLHF. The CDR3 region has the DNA TGTGCCAGCAGTTACGCCTCAGAGGCGCCACCCCTCCACTTT.

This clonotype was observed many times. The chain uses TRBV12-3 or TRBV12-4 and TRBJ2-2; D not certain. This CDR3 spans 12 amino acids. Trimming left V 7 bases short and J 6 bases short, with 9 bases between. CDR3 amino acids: CASTLIAGELFF. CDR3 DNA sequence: TGTGCCAGCACCCTTATTGCCGGGGAGCTGTTTTTT.

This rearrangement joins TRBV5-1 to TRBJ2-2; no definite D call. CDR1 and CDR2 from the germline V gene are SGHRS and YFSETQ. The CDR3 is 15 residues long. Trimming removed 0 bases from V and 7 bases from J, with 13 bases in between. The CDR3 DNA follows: TGCGCCAGCAGCTTGGGCCCCGCTTCGGGCGGGGAGCTGTTTTTT. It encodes CASSLGPASGGELFF.

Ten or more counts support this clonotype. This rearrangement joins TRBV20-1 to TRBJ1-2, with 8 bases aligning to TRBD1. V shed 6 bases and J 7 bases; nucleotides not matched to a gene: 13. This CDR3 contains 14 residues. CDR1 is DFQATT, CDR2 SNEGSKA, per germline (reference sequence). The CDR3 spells CSAAPLTGGIGYTF. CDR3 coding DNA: TGCAGTGCAGCCCCGCTAACAGGGGGTATTGGCTACACCTTC.

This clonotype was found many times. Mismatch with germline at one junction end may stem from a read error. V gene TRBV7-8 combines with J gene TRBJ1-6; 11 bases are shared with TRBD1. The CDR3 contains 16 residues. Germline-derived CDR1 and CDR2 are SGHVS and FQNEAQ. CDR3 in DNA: TGCGCCAGCAGCCTGGGACAGGGGGTCTATAATTCACCCCTCCACTTT. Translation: CASSLGQGVYNSPLHF.

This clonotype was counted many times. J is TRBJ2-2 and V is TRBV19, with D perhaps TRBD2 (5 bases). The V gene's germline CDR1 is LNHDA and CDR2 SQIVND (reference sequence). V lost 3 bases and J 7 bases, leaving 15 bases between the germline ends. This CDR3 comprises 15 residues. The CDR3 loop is CASSIGPSNIGELFF. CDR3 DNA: TGTGCCAGTAGTATCGGGCCTAGCAATATCGGGGAGCTGTTTTTT.

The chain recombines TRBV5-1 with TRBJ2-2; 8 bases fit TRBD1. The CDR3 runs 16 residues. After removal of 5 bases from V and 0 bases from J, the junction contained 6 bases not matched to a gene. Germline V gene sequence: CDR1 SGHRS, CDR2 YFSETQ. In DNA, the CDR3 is TGCGCCAGCAGGAGAGAGGGACAGGCGAACACCGGGGAGCTGTTTTTT. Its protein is CASRREGQANTGELFF.